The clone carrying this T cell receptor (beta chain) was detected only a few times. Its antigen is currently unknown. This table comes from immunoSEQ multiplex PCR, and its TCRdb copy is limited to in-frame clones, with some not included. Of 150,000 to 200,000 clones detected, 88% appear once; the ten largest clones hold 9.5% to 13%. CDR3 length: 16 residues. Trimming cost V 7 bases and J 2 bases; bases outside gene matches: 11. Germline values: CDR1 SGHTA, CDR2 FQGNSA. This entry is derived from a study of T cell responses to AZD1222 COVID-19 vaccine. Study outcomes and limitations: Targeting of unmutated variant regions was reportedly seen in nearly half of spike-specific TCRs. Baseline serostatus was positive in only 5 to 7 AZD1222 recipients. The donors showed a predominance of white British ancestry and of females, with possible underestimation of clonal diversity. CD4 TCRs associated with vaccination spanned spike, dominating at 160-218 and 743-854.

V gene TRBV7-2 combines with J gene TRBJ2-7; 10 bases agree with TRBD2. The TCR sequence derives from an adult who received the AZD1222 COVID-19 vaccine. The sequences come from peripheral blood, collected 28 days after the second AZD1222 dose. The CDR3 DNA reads TGTGCCAGCACCCTTCGGAGCGGGGGGGACCCCTACGAGCAGTACTTC. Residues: CASTLRSGGDPYEQYF. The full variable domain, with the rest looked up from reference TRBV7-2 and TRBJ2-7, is GAGVSQSPSNKVTEKGKDVELRCDPISGHTALYWYRQSLGQGLEFLIYFQGNSAPDKSGLPSDRFSAERTGGSVSTLTIQRTQQEDSAVYLCASTLRSGGDPYEQYFGPGTRLTVT.